The rows below give T cell receptor beta chains drawn from one sample of a study of blood T cell repertoires in COVID-19. Sequencing used immunoSEQ multiplex PCR; TCRdb keeps in-frame clones, though not all of them. The sample comprises about 130,000 clones, around 78% of which are singletons, and 10% to 12% rests with the top ten. Sequenced material: peripheral blood. Source of these receptors: a human donor in a cohort sampled during active COVID-19. CDR3s include the opening cysteine and the closing phenylalanine or tryptophan. D genes are given only for firm matches. The size of a clone is reported for some rows only, either as once, few or many, or as a class for expanded clones.

cdr3_length,clone_size,j_call,d_call,v_call,cdr3_aa,cdr3_nt
15,once,TRBJ1-4,NA,TRBV19,CASSLGTRSNEKLFF,TGTGCCAGTAGTTTGGGGACAAGGTCTAATGAAAAACTGTTTTTT
15,NA,TRBJ2-5,TRBD2,TRBV9,CASSVRGLAGETQYF,TGTGCCAGCAGCGTCCGAGGACTAGCGGGAGAGACCCAGTACTTC
14,NA,TRBJ1-6,NA,TRBV6-5,CASGESSYNSPLHF,TGTGCCAGCGGGGAGAGTTCCTATAATTCACCCCTCCACTTT
12,NA,TRBJ1-1,NA,TRBV5-6,CASSTLQGEAFF,TGTGCCAGCAGCACCTTACAGGGTGAAGCTTTCTTT
15,once,TRBJ2-3,NA,TRBV19,CASSMWGGREDTQYF,TGTGCCAGTAGTATGTGGGGGGGGCGGGAGGATACGCAGTATTTT
15,few,TRBJ1-2,NA,TRBV2,CASSDDLTFRYGYTF,TGTGCCAGCAGTGATGATCTGACATTTAGGTATGGCTACACCTTC
12,NA,TRBJ1-1,TRBD1,TRBV12-3/TRBV12-4,CASSLTTGLAFF,TGTGCCAGCAGCCTAACGACAGGGTTAGCTTTCTTT
13,few,TRBJ1-1,NA,TRBV11-3,CASSKRGTTEAFF,TGTGCCAGCAGCAAGAGGGGGACCACTGAAGCTTTCTTT
14,NA,TRBJ2-7,NA,TRBV30,CAWSTAAFSYEQYF,TGTGCCTGGAGTACCGCAGCGTTCTCCTACGAGCAGTACTTC
16,NA,TRBJ1-5,NA,TRBV6-1,CASSEDPGIGNQPQHF,TGTGCCAGCAGTGAAGACCCGGGAATAGGCAATCAGCCCCAGCATTTT
14,NA,TRBJ2-7,TRBD2,TRBV13,CASSHGLAGGEQYF,TGTGCCAGCAGCCATGGACTAGCGGGGGGCGAGCAGTACTTC
11,NA,TRBJ1-2,NA,TRBV30,CAWSGGAGYTF,TGTGCCTGGAGTGGGGGAGCAGGCTACACCTTC
16,NA,TRBJ2-5,NA,TRBV7-2,CASSLGVLAHQETQYF,TGTGCCAGCAGCTTAGGTGTGCTAGCCCACCAAGAGACCCAGTACTTC
16,NA,TRBJ2-3,TRBD2,TRBV10-3,CAISDPAGGLTDTQYF,TGTGCCATCAGTGACCCAGCGGGGGGACTCACAGATACGCAGTATTTT
15,NA,TRBJ2-1,TRBD2,TRBV6-5,CASSYQRGAYNEQFF,TGTGCCAGCAGTTACCAGCGGGGGGCATACAATGAGCAGTTCTTC
14,NA,TRBJ1-3,TRBD1,TRBV6-5,CASRQGAGGNTIYF,TGTGCCAGCAGGCAGGGGGCTGGTGGAAACACCATATATTTT
15,NA,TRBJ1-1,NA,TRBV9,CASSDGRVMNTEAFF,TGTGCCAGCAGCGATGGCAGGGTGATGAACACTGAAGCTTTCTTT
14,NA,TRBJ1-1,TRBD1,TRBV3-1/TRBV3-2,CASSPRTGGTEAFF,TGTGCCAGCAGCCCGCGGACAGGGGGCACTGAAGCTTTCTTT
17,NA,TRBJ2-1,TRBD2,TRBV2,CASELGAGGVISDEQFF,TGTGCCAGCGAATTGGGAGCGGGGGGCGTGATTTCCGATGAGCAGTTCTTC
16,NA,TRBJ2-1,TRBD2,TRBV5-4,CASSSEGTSGGNEQFF,TGTGCCAGCAGCTCGGAGGGGACTAGCGGGGGAAATGAGCAGTTCTTC
14,NA,TRBJ1-4,TRBD1,TRBV6-1,CASSEDRSREKLFF,TGTGCCAGCAGTGAGGACAGGTCCCGGGAAAAACTGTTTTTT
15,NA,TRBJ2-2,NA,TRBV5-1,CASSFGQLPSGELFF,TGCGCCAGCAGCTTTGGACAGCTCCCTTCTGGGGAGCTGTTTTTT
17,once,TRBJ2-1,TRBD2,TRBV6-2/TRBV6-3,CASSYSTTRGGRNEQFF,TGTGCCAGCAGTTACTCGACGACCCGGGGGGGAAGAAATGAGCAGTTCTTC
16,NA,TRBJ1-3,NA,TRBV15,CATSRDLGSSGNTIYF,TGTGCCACCAGCAGAGATCTAGGGAGCTCTGGAAACACCATATATTTT
14,NA,TRBJ2-7,TRBD1,TRBV6-5,CASSYGTGGEEQYF,TGTGCCAGCAGTTACGGGACAGGGGGCGAAGAGCAGTACTTC
12,NA,TRBJ1-1,NA,TRBV10-2,CASSTGGTEAFF,TGCGCCAGCAGTACTGGGGGGACTGAAGCTTTCTTT
16,NA,TRBJ2-5,TRBD1,TRBV11-2,CASSYGDRNFQETQYF,TGTGCCAGCAGCTACGGGGACAGGAACTTCCAAGAGACCCAGTACTTC
13,NA,TRBJ2-7,NA,TRBV18,CASSTTAVYEQYF,TGTGCCAGCTCAACGACCGCGGTCTACGAGCAGTACTTC
16,NA,TRBJ2-7,NA,TRBV6-1,CASSEAVQGHAYEQYF,TGTGCCAGCAGTGAAGCGGTACAGGGTCATGCCTACGAGCAGTACTTC
16,NA,TRBJ2-1,NA,TRBV11-2,CASSRRLDSSYNEQFF,TGTGCCAGCAGCCGCCGACTAGATTCATCCTACAATGAGCAGTTCTTC
13,NA,TRBJ1-1,NA,TRBV3-1/TRBV3-2,CASRRGQNTEAFF,TGTGCCAGCAGAAGAGGACAGAACACTGAAGCTTTCTTT
15,NA,TRBJ1-6,TRBD1,TRBV6-5,CASSLSGTGESPLHF,TGTGCCAGCAGCTTATCCGGGACAGGGGAATCACCCCTCCACTTT
15,NA,TRBJ2-1,NA,TRBV7-8,CASSLVSNSYNEQFF,TGTGCCAGCAGCTTAGTGAGTAACTCCTACAATGAGCAGTTCTTC
15,NA,TRBJ2-7,TRBD1,TRBV10-3,CAISEPTGGAYEQYF,TGTGCCATCAGTGAACCGACAGGGGGCGCGTACGAGCAGTACTTC
14,few,TRBJ2-2,NA,TRBV19,CASRDRTNTGELFF,TGTGCCAGTAGAGACAGAACGAACACCGGGGAGCTGTTTTTT
15,NA,TRBJ2-5,NA,TRBV4-1,CASSQGAGGQETQYF,TGCGCCAGCAGCCAAGGGGCGGGCGGACAAGAGACCCAGTACTTC
18,NA,TRBJ2-2,TRBD2,TRBV6-6,CASSPGLAGGPNTGELFF,TGTGCCAGCAGTCCGGGACTAGCGGGGGGCCCGAACACCGGGGAGCTGTTTTTT
14,NA,TRBJ1-5,TRBD1,TRBV7-9,CASSLQGGDQPQHF,TGTGCCAGCAGCTTACAGGGGGGAGATCAGCCCCAGCATTTT
13,NA,TRBJ2-7,NA,TRBV5-6,CASSWGGSDSQYF,TGTGCCAGCAGCTGGGGTGGTAGCGATTCGCAGTACTTC
16,few,TRBJ2-3,TRBD2,TRBV5-1,CASSLVTSGSTDTQYF,TGCGCCAGCAGCTTGGTAACTAGCGGATCCACAGATACGCAGTATTTT
10,NA,TRBJ1-1,NA,TRBV6-4,CRHSHTEAFF,TGTAGACATTCCCACACTGAAGCTTTCTTT
17,NA,TRBJ1-2,TRBD1,TRBV7-9,CASSLRDRGGTNYGYTF,TGTGCCAGCAGCTTGAGGGACAGGGGGGGGACTAACTATGGCTACACCTTC
16,NA,TRBJ2-3,TRBD2,TRBV13,CASSFRGGGNTDTQYF,TGTGCCAGCAGCTTTCGCGGGGGGGGGAACACAGATACGCAGTATTTT
15,NA,TRBJ2-5,NA,TRBV4-2,CASSQDFSGMETQYF,TGTGCCAGCAGCCAAGATTTCTCAGGGATGGAGACCCAGTACTTC
18,NA,TRBJ1-4,NA,TRBV4-1,CASSQFQLGQTSGEKLFF,TGCGCCAGCAGCCAATTTCAACTCGGACAGACCTCTGGGGAAAAACTGTTTTTT
13,few,TRBJ2-7,NA,TRBV28,CASSFGGSYEQYF,TGTGCCAGCAGTTTCGGGGGCTCCTACGAGCAGTACTTC
16,few,TRBJ2-1,NA,TRBV6-5,CASSYSGLSSYNEQFF,TGTGCCAGCAGTTACTCGGGACTGAGCTCCTACAATGAGCAGTTCTTC
14,NA,TRBJ1-5,NA,TRBV6-6,CASSYGEGNQPQHF,TGTGCCAGCAGTTACGGGGAGGGCAATCAGCCCCAGCATTTT
16,NA,TRBJ1-6,TRBD1,TRBV9,CASSVMGGTGNSPLHF,TGTGCCAGCAGCGTAATGGGCGGGACAGGGAATTCACCCCTCCACTTT
12,NA,TRBJ2-5,TRBD1,TRBV19,CASRDRKETQYF,TGTGCCAGTCGGGACAGAAAAGAGACCCAGTACTTC
15,NA,TRBJ1-1,TRBD1,TRBV6-6,CASSHNRDRDTEAFF,TGTGCCAGCAGTCACAACCGGGACAGGGACACTGAAGCTTTCTTT
16,NA,TRBJ1-1,TRBD1,TRBV19,CASARGQGARGTEAFF,TGTGCCAGCGCCCGGGGGCAGGGGGCGCGAGGCACTGAAGCTTTCTTT
17,NA,TRBJ2-5,TRBD2,TRBV7-9,CASSLVGSGGPQETQYF,TGTGCCAGCAGCTTAGTAGGTAGCGGGGGACCTCAAGAGACCCAGTACTTC
14,NA,TRBJ1-3,NA,TRBV27,CASSSINSGNTIYF,TGTGCCAGCAGTTCTATAAACTCTGGAAACACCATATATTTT
13,NA,TRBJ2-7,NA,TRBV5-7,CAGCGDKPYEQYF,TGTGCCGGCTGTGGGGACAAACCCTACGAGCAGTACTTC
19,NA,TRBJ2-2,TRBD1,TRBV19,CASSIYGTGGFANTGELFF,TGTGCCAGTAGTATCTACGGGACAGGGGGGTTCGCGAACACCGGGGAGCTGTTTTTT
15,NA,TRBJ1-1,TRBD1,TRBV11-1,CASSLGGQVNTEAFF,TGTGCCAGCAGCTTAGGTGGACAGGTGAACACTGAAGCTTTCTTT